This TCR beta chain was identified in a study of shared clonotypes between healthy human individuals. Per the original methods: Because ImmunoSEQ provided only junction sequences with no quality scores, the filtering differed. Method: immunoSEQ multiplex PCR; TCRdb's copy keeps in-frame clones and lacks some. V and J calls and clone size are given by that table; D and trimming were obtained from the DNA. Of more than 400,000 clones listed, approximately 80% are singletons. CDR3 length: 15 residues. In germline, CDR1 is MNHEY, CDR2 SVGAGI. Trimming removed 0 bases from V and 1 base from J, with 9 bases in between. General observations from the study: It was expected that sequencing depth would affect clonotype sharing among donors.

With respect to this clone: Antigen unknown.

Sequencing input: PBMCs. This sequence joins TRBV6-5 and TRBJ1-1; D is ambiguous. The source of this sequence is a woman aged 40 to 49 in good health. Some clones in this sample may be carry-over from other donors' samples. As DNA, the CDR3 is TGTGCCAGCAGTTACTCTGGGTGGGGGAACACTGAAGCTTTCTTT. Its protein product is CASSYSGWGNTEAFF.